This T cell receptor (beta chain) was recovered during a study of cytomegalovirus exposure and HLA in healthy donors. Study results and limitations: CMV antigen specificity was confirmed in vitro for a few CMV-associated chains.

As concerns this clone: What it recognizes is unknown.

V was clipped by 4 bases and J by 5 bases, with 9 bases between them. CDR1 and CDR2 from the germline V gene are SGHKS and YYEKEE (reference sequence). CDR3 length: 12 residues. Use of 60 Vbeta and 13 Jbeta primers characterized the PCR. In the original processing: Counted up in a later analysis, unique TCR beta chains came to approximately 83 million, with around 10 million shared. TCRdb keeps only in-frame clones here, not all; method: immunoSEQ multiplex PCR. The DNA gave D and trimming, while V, J and clone size come from that table. The table has about 130,000 clones, around four fifths seen once; the top ten hold roughly 1.2%.

The specimen was PBMCs. The genes are TRBV5-5 and TRBJ1-2; weak D call: TRBD1 (6 bases). The sequence came from a boy between 5 and 17 years old in good health and CMV-seronegative. The CDR3 is CASSGTGYGYTF. CDR3 DNA: TGTGCCAGCAGCGGAACAGGGTATGGCTACACCTTC.